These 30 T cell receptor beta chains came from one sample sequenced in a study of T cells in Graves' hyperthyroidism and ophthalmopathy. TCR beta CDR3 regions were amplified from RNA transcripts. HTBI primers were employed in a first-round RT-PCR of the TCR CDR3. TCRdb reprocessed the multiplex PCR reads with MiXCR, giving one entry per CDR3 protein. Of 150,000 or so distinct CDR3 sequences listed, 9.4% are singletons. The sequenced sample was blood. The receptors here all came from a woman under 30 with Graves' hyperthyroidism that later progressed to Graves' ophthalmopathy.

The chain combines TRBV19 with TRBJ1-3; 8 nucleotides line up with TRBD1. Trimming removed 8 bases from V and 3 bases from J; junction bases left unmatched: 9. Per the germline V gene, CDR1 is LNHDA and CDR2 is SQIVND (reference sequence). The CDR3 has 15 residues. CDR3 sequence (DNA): TGTGCCAGTCAACGTACAGGGGGGGTTGGAAACACCATATATTTT. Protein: CASQRTGGVGNTIYF.

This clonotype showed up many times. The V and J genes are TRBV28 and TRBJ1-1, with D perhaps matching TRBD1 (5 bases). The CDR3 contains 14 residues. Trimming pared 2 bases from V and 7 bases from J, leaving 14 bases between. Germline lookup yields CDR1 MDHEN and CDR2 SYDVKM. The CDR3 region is CASSLGGGLGEAFF. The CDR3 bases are TGTGCCAGCAGTTTAGGGGGTGGGCTAGGTGAAGCTTTCTTT.

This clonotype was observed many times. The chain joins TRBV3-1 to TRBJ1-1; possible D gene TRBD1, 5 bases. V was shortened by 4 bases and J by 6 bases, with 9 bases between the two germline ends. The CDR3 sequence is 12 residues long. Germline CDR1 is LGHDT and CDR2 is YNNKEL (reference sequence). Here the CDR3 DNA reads TGTGCCAGCAGCCGCGGGACTCCTGAAGCTTTCTTT. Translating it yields CASSRGTPEAFF.

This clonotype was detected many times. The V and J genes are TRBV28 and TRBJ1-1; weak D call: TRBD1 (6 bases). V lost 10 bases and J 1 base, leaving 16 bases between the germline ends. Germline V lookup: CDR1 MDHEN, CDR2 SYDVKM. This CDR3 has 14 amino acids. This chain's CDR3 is CAIKLQGTNTEAFF. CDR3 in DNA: TGTGCCATCAAACTACAGGGAACGAACACTGAAGCTTTCTTT.

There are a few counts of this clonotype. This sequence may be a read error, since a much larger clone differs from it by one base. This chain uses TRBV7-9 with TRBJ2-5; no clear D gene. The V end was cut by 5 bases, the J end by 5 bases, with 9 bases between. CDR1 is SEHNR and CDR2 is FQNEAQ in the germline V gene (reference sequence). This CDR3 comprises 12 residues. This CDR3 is CASSLLLETQYF. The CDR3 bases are TGTGCCAGCAGCCTCCTATTGGAGACCCAGTACTTC. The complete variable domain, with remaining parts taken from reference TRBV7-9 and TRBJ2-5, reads DTGVSQNPRHKITKRGQNVTFRCDPISEHNRLYWYRQTLGQGPEFLTYFQNEAQLEKSRLLSDRFSAERPKGSFSTLEIQRTEQGDSAMYLCASSLLLETQYFGPGTRLLVL.

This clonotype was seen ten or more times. The CDR3 nucleotides read TGTGCCAGCAGTCACCGGACTAGCGGGAGAAATGAGCAGTTCTTC. Encoded protein: CASSHRTSGRNEQFF. V gene TRBV12-3 or TRBV12-4 combines with J gene TRBJ2-1; 13 nucleotides line up with TRBD2. CDR3 length: 15 residues. The ends lost 5 bases at V and 7 bases at J; junction bases unmatched: 5.

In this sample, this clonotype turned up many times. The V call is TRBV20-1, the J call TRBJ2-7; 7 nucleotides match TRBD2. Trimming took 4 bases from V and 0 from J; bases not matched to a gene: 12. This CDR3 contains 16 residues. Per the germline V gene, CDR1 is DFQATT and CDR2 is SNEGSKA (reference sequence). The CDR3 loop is CSATSYYGGSSYEQYF. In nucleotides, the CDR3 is TGCAGTGCTACCTCGTATTACGGGGGGAGCTCCTACGAGCAGTACTTC.

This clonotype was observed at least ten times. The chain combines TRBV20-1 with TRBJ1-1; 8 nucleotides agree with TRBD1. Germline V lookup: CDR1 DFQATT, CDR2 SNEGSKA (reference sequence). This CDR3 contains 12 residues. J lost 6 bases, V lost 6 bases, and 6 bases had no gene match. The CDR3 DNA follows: TGCAGTGCCGATCAGGGGGCGGCTGAAGCTTTCTTT. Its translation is CSADQGAAEAFF.

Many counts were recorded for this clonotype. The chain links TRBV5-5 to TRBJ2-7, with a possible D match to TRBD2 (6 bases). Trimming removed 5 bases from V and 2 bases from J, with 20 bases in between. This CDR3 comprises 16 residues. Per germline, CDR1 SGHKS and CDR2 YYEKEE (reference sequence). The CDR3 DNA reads TGTGCCAGCAGTCCCGTTCCTCTCGGGAGCACCTACGAGCAGTACTTC. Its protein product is CASSPVPLGSTYEQYF.

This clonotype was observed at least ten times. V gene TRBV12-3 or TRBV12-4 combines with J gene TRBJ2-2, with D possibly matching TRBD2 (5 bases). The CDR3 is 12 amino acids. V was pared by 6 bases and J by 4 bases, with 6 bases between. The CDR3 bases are TGTGCCAGCAGGAGGGCCACCGGGGAGCTGTTTTTT. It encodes CASRRATGELFF.

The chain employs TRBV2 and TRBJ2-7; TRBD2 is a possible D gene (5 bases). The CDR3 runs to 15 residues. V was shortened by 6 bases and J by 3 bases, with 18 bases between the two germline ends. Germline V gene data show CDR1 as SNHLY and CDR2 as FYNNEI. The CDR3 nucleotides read TGTGCCAGCAGACGCCCCCGGGATCCTTACTACGAGCAGTACTTC. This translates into CASRRPRDPYYEQYF.

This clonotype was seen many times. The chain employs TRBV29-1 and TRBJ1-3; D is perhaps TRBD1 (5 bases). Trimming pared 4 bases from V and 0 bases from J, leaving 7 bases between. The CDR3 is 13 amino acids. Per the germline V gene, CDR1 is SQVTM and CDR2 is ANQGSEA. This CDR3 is CSVGDGSGNTIYF. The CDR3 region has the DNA TGCAGCGTTGGGGACGGCTCTGGAAACACCATATATTTT.

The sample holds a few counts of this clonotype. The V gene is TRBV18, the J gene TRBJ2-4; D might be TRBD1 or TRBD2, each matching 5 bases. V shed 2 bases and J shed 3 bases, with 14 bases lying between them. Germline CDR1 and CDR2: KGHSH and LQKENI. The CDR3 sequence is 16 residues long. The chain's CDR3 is CASSPWGRGDKNIQYF. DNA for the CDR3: TGTGCCAGCTCACCATGGGGGAGAGGGGACAAAAACATTCAGTACTTC.

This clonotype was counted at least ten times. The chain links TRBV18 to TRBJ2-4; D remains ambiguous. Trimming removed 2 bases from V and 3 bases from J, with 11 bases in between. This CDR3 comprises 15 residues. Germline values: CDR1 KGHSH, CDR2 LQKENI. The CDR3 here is CASSPSVQHKNIQYF. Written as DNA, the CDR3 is TGTGCCAGCTCACCATCCGTTCAGCACAAAAACATTCAGTACTTC.

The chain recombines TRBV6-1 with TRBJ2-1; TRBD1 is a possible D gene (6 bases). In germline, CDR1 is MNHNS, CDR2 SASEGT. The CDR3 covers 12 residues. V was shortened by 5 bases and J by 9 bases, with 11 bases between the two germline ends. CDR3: CASSHDRREQFF. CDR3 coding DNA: TGTGCCAGCAGTCACGACAGGCGTGAGCAGTTCTTC.

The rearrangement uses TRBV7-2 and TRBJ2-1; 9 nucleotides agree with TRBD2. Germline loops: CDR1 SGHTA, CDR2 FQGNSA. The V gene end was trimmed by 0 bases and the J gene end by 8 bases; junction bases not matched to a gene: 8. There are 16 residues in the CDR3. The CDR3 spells CASSLAAGGGKHEQFF. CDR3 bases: TGTGCCAGCAGCTTAGCGGCGGGGGGGGGAAAGCATGAGCAGTTCTTC.

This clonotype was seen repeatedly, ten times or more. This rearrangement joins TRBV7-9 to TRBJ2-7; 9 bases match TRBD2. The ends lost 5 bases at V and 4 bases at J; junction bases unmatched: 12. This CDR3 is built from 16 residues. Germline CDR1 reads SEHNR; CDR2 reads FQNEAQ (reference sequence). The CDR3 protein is CASSPMSLAGRYEQYF. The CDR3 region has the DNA TGTGCCAGCAGCCCGATGAGCCTAGCGGGACGATACGAGCAGTACTTC. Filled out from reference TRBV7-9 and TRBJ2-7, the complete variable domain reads DTGVSQNPRHKITKRGQNVTFRCDPISEHNRLYWYRQTLGQGPEFLTYFQNEAQLEKSRLLSDRFSAERPKGSFSTLEIQRTEQGDSAMYLCASSPMSLAGRYEQYFGPGTRLTVT.

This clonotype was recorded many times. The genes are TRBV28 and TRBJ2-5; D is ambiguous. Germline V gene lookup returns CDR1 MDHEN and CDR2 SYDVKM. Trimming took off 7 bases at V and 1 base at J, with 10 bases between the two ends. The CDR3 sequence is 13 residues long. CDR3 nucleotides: TGTGCCAGCACCTCAGATGTCCAAGAGACCCAGTACTTC. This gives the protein CASTSDVQETQYF.

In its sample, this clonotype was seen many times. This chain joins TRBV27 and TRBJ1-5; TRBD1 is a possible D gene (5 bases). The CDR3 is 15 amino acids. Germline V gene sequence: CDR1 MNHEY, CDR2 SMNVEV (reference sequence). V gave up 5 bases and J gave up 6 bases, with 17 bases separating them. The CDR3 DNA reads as TGTGCCAGCAGTAACTCAGGGTGGGCCCTTCAGCCCCAGCATTTT. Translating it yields CASSNSGWALQPQHF.

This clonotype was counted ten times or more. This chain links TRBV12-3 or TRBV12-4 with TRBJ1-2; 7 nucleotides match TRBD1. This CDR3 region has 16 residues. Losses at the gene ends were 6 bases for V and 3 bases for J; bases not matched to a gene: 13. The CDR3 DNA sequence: TGTGCCAGCAGCCAGCGCCGACAGGGAGTAGACTATGGCTACACCTTC. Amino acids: CASSQRRQGVDYGYTF.

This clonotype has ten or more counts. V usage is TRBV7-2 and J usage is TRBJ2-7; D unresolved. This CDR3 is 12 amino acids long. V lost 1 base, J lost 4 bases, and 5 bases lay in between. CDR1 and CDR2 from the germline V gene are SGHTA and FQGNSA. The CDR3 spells CASSLGYYEQYF. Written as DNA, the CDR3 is TGTGCCAGCAGCTTAGGTTATTACGAGCAGTACTTC. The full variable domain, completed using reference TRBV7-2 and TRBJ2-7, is GAGVSQSPSNKVTEKGKDVELRCDPISGHTALYWYRQSLGQGLEFLIYFQGNSAPDKSGLPSDRFSAERTGGSVSTLTIQRTQQEDSAVYLCASSLGYYEQYFGPGTRLTVT.

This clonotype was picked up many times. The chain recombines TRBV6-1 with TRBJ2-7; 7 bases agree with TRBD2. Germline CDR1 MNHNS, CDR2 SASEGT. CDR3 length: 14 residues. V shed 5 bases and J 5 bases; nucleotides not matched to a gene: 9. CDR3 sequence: CASSPRGDGNEQYF. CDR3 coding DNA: TGTGCCAGCAGTCCTCGGGGGGATGGTAACGAGCAGTACTTC.

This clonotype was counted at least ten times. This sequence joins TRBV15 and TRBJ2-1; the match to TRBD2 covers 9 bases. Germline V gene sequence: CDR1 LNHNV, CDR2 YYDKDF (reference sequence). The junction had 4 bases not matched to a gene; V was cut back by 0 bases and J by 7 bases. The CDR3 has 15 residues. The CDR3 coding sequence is TGTGCCACCAGCAGAGAATCTAGCGGGAAAAATGAGCAGTTCTTC. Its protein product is CATSRESSGKNEQFF.

The CDR3 region has the DNA TGTGCCAGCAGCGGGGATTCAGAGACCCAGTACTTC. As protein: CASSGDSETQYF. The genes are TRBV9 and TRBJ2-5; D is undetermined. The CDR3 has 12 residues. CDR1 is SGDLS, CDR2 YYNGEE, per germline. Trimming took off 3 bases at V and 4 bases at J, with 7 bases between the two ends.

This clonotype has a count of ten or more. The CDR3 DNA reads as TGTGCCAGCAGTGAATTTGAGGGTACGCAGTATTTT. Translated, it gives CASSEFEGTQYF. The chain links TRBV6-1 to TRBJ2-3, with D possibly being TRBD2 (5 bases). Germline CDR1 MNHNS, CDR2 SASEGT. V gave up 2 bases and J gave up 8 bases, with 8 bases separating them. The CDR3 covers 12 residues.

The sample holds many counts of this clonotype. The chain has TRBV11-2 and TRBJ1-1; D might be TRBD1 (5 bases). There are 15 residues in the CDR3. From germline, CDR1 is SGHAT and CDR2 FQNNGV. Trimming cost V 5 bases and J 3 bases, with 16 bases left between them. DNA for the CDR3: TGTGCCAGCAGCCATGGATGGGGGAGGGACACTGAAGCTTTCTTT. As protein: CASSHGWGRDTEAFF. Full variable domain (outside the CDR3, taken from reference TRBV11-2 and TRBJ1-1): EAGVAQSPRYKIIEKRQSVAFWCNPISGHATLYWYQQILGQGPKLLIQFQNNGVVDDSQLPKDRFSAERLKGVDSTLKIQPAKLEDSAVYLCASSHGWGRDTEAFFGQGTRLTVV.

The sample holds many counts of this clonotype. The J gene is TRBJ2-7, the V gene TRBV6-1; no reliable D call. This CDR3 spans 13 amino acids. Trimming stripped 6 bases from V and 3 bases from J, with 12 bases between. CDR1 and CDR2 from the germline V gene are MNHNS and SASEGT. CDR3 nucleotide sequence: TGTGCCAGCAGCCCCAACGACATCTACGAGCAGTACTTC. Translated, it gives CASSPNDIYEQYF.

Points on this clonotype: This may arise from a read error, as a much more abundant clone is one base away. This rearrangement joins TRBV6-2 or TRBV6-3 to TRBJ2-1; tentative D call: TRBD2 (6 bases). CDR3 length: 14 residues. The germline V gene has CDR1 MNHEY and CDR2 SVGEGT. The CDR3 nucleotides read TGTACCAGCAGTTTAGCGGACGAGTACAATGAGCAGTTCTTC. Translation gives CTSSLADEYNEQFF.

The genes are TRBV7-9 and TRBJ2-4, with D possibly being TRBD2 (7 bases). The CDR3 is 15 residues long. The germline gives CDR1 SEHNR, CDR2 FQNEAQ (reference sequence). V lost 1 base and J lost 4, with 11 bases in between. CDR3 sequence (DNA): TGTGCCAGCAGCTTAGAGGCGGGGGCTAAAAACATTCAGTACTTC. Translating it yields CASSLEAGAKNIQYF.

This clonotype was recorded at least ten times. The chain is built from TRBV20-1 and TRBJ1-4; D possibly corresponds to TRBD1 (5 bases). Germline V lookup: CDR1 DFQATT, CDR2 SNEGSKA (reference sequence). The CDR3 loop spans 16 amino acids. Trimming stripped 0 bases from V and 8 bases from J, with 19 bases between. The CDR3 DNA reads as TGCAGTGCTAGAGATTTTTACCTGGCAGGGCGAGAAAAACTGTTTTTT. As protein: CSARDFYLAGREKLFF.